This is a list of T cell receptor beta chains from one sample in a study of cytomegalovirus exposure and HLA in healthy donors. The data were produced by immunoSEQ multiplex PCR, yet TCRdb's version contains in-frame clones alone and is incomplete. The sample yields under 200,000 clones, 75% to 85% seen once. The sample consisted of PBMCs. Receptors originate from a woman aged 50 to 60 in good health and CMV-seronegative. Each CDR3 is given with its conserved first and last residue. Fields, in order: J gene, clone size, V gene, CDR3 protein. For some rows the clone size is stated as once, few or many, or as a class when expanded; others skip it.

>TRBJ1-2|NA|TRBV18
CASSPRGDGYYGYTF
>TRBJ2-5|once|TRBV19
CASSISSGGGGQETQYF
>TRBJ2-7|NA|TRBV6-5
CASSYSYSGGSYEQYF
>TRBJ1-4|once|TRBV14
CASSQAGVPNEKLFF
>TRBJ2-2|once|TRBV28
CASEDTGELFF
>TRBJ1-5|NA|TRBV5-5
CASSLIGGRNQPQHF
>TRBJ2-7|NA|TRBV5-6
CASSLGNYNYEQYF
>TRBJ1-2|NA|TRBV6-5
CASSDFKSPNYGYTF
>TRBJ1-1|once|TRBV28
CASSLNPGQENTEAFF
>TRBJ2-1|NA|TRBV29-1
CSGTASSTYNEQFF
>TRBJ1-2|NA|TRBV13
CASSLAQGSGYTF
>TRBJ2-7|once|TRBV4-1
CASSQGRGQYF